The clone carrying this T cell receptor (beta chain) was found once. The entry originates in a study of blood T cell repertoires in COVID-19. The overall study: PBMCs, B-cell-depleted T cells, or T cells were the source of the cDNA or gDNA that made up the material.

Sequencing was performed with immunoSEQ multiplex PCR; in TCRdb, only in-frame clones are kept and a portion is missing. This sample has about 200,000 clones, with approximately 80% found just once. CDR1 MNHEY and CDR2 SVGAGI come from the germline V gene. This CDR3 is built from 12 residues. The V end lost 8 bases, the J end lost 0 bases, and 5 bases lay between the germline ends. The sample comprised peripheral blood. This clonotype originated in a human donor with acute or convalescent COVID-19. The donor label of this sample is uncertain. The chain combines TRBV6-5 with TRBJ1-5; the D is unclear. This chain's CDR3 is CASQDSNQPQHF. The CDR3 DNA sequence: TGTGCCAGCCAGGATAGCAATCAGCCCCAGCATTTT.